This TCR beta chain was recovered during a study of blood T cell repertoires in COVID-19. Repertoires were generated with immunoSEQ multiplex PCR, while TCRdb's copy carries only in-frame clones and drops some. Among 160,000 or so clones listed, around 80% were seen once. Cohort 3 recovered donors had two negative PCRs, clearance, or symptom resolution. The sample consisted of PBMCs or T cells enriched from blood (not recorded which). The sequence derives from a woman in her 50s who had recovered from COVID-19.

The CDR3, as DNA: TGTGCCAGCAGTTACCCGAGAGCGGCCGGTCCCGGGGAGCTGTTTTTT. Its protein product is CASSYPRAAGPGELFF. The genes are TRBV6-5 and TRBJ2-2, with D possibly TRBD2 on 5 matching bases. Germline V gene sequence: CDR1 MNHEY, CDR2 SVGAGI. V lost 2 bases and J 6 bases, leaving 16 bases between the germline ends. This CDR3 region has 16 residues.